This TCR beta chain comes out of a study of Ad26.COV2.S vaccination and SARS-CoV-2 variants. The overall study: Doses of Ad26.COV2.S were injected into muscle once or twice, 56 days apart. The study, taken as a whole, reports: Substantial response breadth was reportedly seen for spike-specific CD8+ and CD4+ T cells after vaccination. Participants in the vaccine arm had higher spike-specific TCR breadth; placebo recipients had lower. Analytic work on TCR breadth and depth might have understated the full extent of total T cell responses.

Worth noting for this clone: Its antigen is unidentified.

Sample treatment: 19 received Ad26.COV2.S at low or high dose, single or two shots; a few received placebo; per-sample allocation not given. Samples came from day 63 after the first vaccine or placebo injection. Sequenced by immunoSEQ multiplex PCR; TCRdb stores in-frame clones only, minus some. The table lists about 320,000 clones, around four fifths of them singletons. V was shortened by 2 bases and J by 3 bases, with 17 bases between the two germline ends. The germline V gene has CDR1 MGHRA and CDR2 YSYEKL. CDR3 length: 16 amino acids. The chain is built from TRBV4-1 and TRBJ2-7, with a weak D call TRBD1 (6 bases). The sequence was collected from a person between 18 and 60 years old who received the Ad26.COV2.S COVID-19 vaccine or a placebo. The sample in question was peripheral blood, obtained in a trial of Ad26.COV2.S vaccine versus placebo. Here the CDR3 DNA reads TGCGCCAGCAGCCAAACTCCGGGACACGGTTACTACGAGCAGTACTTC. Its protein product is CASSQTPGHGYYEQYF.